Detailed here is one T cell receptor beta chain. Its antigen is as yet unknown. J was trimmed by 4 bases and V by 7 bases; bases with no gene match: 11. This CDR3 is 16 amino acids long. The V gene's germline CDR1 is SNHLY and CDR2 FYNNEI. Naive CD4+ cells had CD25+ Tregs removed. General study points: Tumor-infiltrating Treg TCR alpha and beta sequences overlapped most with tumor naive CD4+ T cells, then blood naive. The TCR gene usage of tumor memory CD4+ T cells clustered together with blood and lymph node memory CD4+ cells and with lymph node naive CD4+ cells.

Constant-region reverse primers amplified full-length variable regions, followed by semi-nested Nested Universal Primer A PCR. TCRdb reprocessed the 5' RACE reads via MiXCR and lists one record per CDR3 protein. The table has approximately 29,000 distinct CDR3 sequences, roughly 24% seen once; the top ten hold 3.5% to 4%. Sequenced material: naive CD4+ T cells sorted from a lymph node. Subset indicated: naive CD4+ T cells, CD4+CD45RA+CD25-. This chain links TRBV2 with TRBJ2-2; 8 bases fit TRBD2. This clonotype originated in a female donor with breast cancer. The CDR3 reads CASKGSGIRGTGELFF. In DNA form, the CDR3 reads TGTGCCAGCAAGGGTAGCGGGATAAGGGGCACCGGGGAGCTGTTTTTT. The variable domain in full, completed from reference TRBV2 and TRBJ2-2, reads EPEVTQTPSHQVTQMGQEVILRCVPISNHLYFYWYRQILGQKVEFLVSFYNNEISEKSEIFDDQFSVERPDGSNFTLKIRSTKLEDSAMYFCASKGSGIRGTGELFFGEGSRLTVL.